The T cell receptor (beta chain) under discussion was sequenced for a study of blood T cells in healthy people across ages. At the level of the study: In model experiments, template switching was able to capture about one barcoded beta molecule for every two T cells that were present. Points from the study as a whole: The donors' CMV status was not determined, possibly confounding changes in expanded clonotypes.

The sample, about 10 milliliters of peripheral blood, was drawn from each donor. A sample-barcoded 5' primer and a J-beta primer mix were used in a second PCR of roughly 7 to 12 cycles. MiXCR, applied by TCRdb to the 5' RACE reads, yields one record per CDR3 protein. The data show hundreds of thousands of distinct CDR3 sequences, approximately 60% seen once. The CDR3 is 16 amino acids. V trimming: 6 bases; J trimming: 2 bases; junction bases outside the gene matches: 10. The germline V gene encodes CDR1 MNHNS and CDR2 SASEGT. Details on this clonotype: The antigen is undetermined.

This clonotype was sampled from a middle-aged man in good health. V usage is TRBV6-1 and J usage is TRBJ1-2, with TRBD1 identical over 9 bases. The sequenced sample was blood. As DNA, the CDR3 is TGTGCCAGCAGCAAATCCAGGGGACAGGGAAACTATGGCTACACCTTC. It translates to CASSKSRGQGNYGYTF.